This T cell receptor (beta chain) stems from a study of cytomegalovirus exposure and HLA in healthy donors (dated by TCRdb to about 2017). Background on the whole study: According to an earlier analysis of 450 to 650 of the donors, 150 million to 200 million T cells yielded over 100 million unique TCR beta sequences and about 300 Gb of sequence data. The study combined high-throughput TCR immunosequencing, statistical association of individual TCRs with disease status, and machine learning to predict cytomegalovirus infection status. To study patterns of TCR occurrence, a later analysis re-analyzed previously published TCR beta repertoires from 650 to 750 donors and added high-resolution HLA genotyping. The number of typed donors differed by locus: about 620-640 for A, B, C, DRB1 and DQB1; roughly 510 for DQA1; 600 to 610 for DPA1; and some 450 for DPB1. Besides the first cohort of under 700 subjects, a separate validation cohort made up of 120 different subjects was used. Across approximately 400 genotyped donors of the cohort, an average of roughly 200,000 unique TCR beta nucleotide sequences per donor were sequenced, and roughly 18% of those sequences were non-productive. Approximately 300 gigabases of sequencing data and 70 million to 100 million unique TCR sequences were included in an early release covering roughly 600 HLA-typed donors. Roughly 5 DR-DQ haplotypes were handled as single units for association and clustering because linkage in the cohort was strong. In a later genetic analysis, genome-wide SNP genotypes for about 55% of the roughly 700 donors were used, and that subset was treated as a discovery cohort. The aim of the study was to test whether cataloging public T cell receptors could identify signatures of past pathogen exposure. HLA typing covered class I and class II loci at four-digit resolution. Every discovery cohort repertoire had been produced on one sequencing platform. The study profiled the T cell repertoires of around 700 subjects by immunosequencing and related them to cytomegalovirus serostatus. Donor age, sex, ethnicity and CMV serostatus were compiled together with the repertoire data. Of the 300 to 500 genotyped donors, over 80% were placed in the genetic ancestry cluster associated with self-reported Caucasian donors. In the later analysis, no new phenotypic data were used to find candidate immune exposures; instead, reliance was placed on TCR beta sequences and their occurrence across donors. In an earlier analysis of around 540 of the donors, high-throughput TCR beta sequencing was used to judge whether each TCR beta V gene segment behaved as functional or pseudogenic.

The cohort consisted of 650 to 850 healthy bone marrow donors. Cohort members were all nominally healthy when sampled, although unrecorded immune exposures were likely present. The donor was CMV seronegative and was included in the group of over 300 seronegative cohort members. Each donor provided a peripheral blood sample, and peripheral blood mononuclear cells were used for TCR beta sequencing. Genomic DNA was extracted from the blood cell samples with the Qiagen DNeasy Blood Extraction Kit. Looking up the germline V gene (reference sequence) yields CDR1 LNHDA and CDR2 SQIVND. From V the trimming removes 0 bases and from J it removes 1 base, while the gene matches leave 11 bases of the junction unaccounted for. The CDR3 goes from the cysteine to the phenylalanine over 18 residues. Only CDR3 DNA is held: 54 bases, read in frame from base 1. Study-wide findings and limitations: In a later analysis, 16,951 TCR beta sequences were associated with specific HLA alleles at a false discovery rate of 0.05. In a later analysis, HLA-associated TCR beta chains were found to be more clonally expanded and to have lower generation probabilities than equally common non-associated chains. In a later genetic analysis, fewer N-insertions in productive TCRs were reported among donors in an Asian-associated ancestry cluster than the 666-donor mean. Correlated functional status among segregating V segments might be attributable to linkage disequilibrium, but an unknown experimental factor could not be ruled out. The presence/absence analyses assumed that sequencing depth was roughly uniform across donors, and that assumption may not be true. The classifier was reported to diagnose cytomegalovirus status with high specificity and sensitivity in both the original and validation cohorts. A cluster of highly shared sequence variants was judged likely to be a technical artifact of the sequencing pipeline. The authors suggested that the approach could potentially be generalized to other disease states and immunological phenotypes. About 17 rarely observed V segments, including chromosome 9 orphons, were excluded from the earlier analysis of approximately 500 of the donors because counts were too low. CMV serostatus was the only immune exposure information available for the cohort. Assigning TCR associations to individual alleles was difficult when HLA alleles, especially DR and DQ, strongly co-occurred. The cohort was sequenced for TCR beta chains only, and without alpha or paired-chain data the features that could be detected were limited. Because the 87-base-pair reads could not distinguish some IMGT-functional V segments, including TRBV6-2 and TRBV6-3, those segments were excluded. In a later analysis, most CMV-associated TCR beta chains were found to appear HLA-restricted, with HLA associations seemingly driven largely by CMV exposure. An association between a missense DCLRE1C variant and V-gene and J-gene trimming of TCR beta chains was found in a later genetic analysis and replicated in an independent cohort. An earlier analysis of 587 of the donors showed that most TCR beta V segments appeared in productive rearrangements either about 90% or about 30% of the time, which broadly matched IMGT annotations. According to a later analysis, TCR association rates differed among HLA loci, with DRB1 alleles showing the most associated TCRs and HLA-C alleles showing the fewest. While some public TCRs were present in many individuals, most TCR sequences turned up only very rarely across donors. HLA typing was unavailable for some donors at each locus, so association tests used only the typed subset. A further reported finding was that TCR beta sequences accurately predicted the HLA-A and HLA-B alleles for most subjects in the first cohort. A total of about 150 TCR beta chains were listed by the study as associated with cytomegalovirus. According to a later analysis, parvovirus B19, influenza, CMV and Epstein-Barr virus appeared linked to several top co-occurrence clusters. In vitro tests confirmed that a few of the cytomegalovirus-associated TCR beta chains recognize cytomegalovirus antigens.

This clone was detected only a few times. What this receptor recognizes is not known. Qualities for individual bases were not recorded, and no much larger clone is one base off. The receptor library was made with the immunoSEQ multiplex PCR assay. The multiplex PCR relied on a mix of 60 forward primers for TCR Vbeta segments and 13 reverse primers for TCR Jbeta segments. A multiplex PCR assay on genomic DNA amplified the CDR3 region of rearranged TCR beta genes. The amplified TCR beta libraries were sequenced on the Illumina HiSeq System as 87-base-pair reads. Turning to the authors' computational methods: A later analysis tallied tens of millions of unique TCR beta chains across the roughly 610 repertoires, and approximately 9.9 million of those chains were shared by two or more donors. Raw reads were error-corrected and collapsed into unique sequences by a nearest-neighbor algorithm in which closely related sequences were merged to remove PCR and sequencing errors. V, D and J gene segments were assigned by aligning CDR3 sequences to IMGT reference sequences. For a sequence to be retained, at least a six-nucleotide match to both a V gene segment and a J gene segment was required. A rearrangement was called productive if the CDR3 had no stop codons and remained in frame with V and J, and every other rearrangement was called non-productive. CDR3 was defined according to IMGT convention as the region running from the second conserved V-encoded cysteine to the conserved J-encoded phenylalanine. Sequences without an unambiguous match to a single V gene segment were excluded from the earlier analysis of a few hundred of the donors. An earlier analysis of about 600 of the donors called V segments functional above 56.7% productive rearrangements and segregating when the between-donor standard deviation exceeded 5%. To diagnose cytomegalovirus status from the catalog of TCR beta chain sequences, a statistical classification framework was built. V and J gene assignment, in a later analysis, came from comparing TCR nucleotide sequences with IMGT/GENE-DB human TR gene sequences. Using the TCRdist pipeline, a later analysis assigned CDR3 sequences along with most-parsimonious VDJ recombination scenarios. In a later analysis, each TCR beta chain was defined by its CDR3 amino acid sequence together with its V-gene family, and reads without a unique V-gene family were excluded. As a way to deal with suspected cross-contamination and a sequencing artifact, a later analysis dropped approximately 590 nucleotide sequences that were highly shared and had low generation probability. For each public chain, a later analysis derived a clonal expansion index from normalized ranks of inferred template counts within each repertoire. Generation probabilities in a later analysis came from a VDJ recombination model fitted to out-of-frame rearrangements, and those results were checked against IGoR. In a later analysis, hypergeometric tests were used to score TCR-TCR, TCR-HLA and TCR-CMV co-occurrence, with a repertoire-size bias correction applied to TCR pairs. In a later analysis, false discovery rates were estimated by permuting HLA or CMV assignments 20 times. A later analysis grouped co-occurring TCRs with DBSCAN, adding TCRdist sequence similarity when clustering within HLA-allele-positive subsets. Repertoires with fewer than 30,000 or more than 120,000 public chains, plus five repertoires with anomalous nucleotide sharing, were excluded from co-occurrence clustering. TCRdb took this table from immuneACCESS and kept in-frame rearrangements with V and J called. Such tables lack part of the clones; where checked against another copy, unresolved V genes explain under half of the gap, and the rest is unexplained. The V and J calls and clone size come from that table; D and trimming were worked out from the DNA. The sample table lists around 200,000 clones, 81% of them with a count of one. 3% to 4.5% of the sample lies in the top ten.

This clonotype was sampled from a man aged 50 to 59 in good health and CMV-seronegative. Sequencing was done on a sample of PBMCs. The sequence joins TRBV19 to TRBJ1-1, and 7 bases in between align with TRBD1. The CDR3 region reads CASSIDRGWTGPNTEAFF. The bases are TGTGCCAGTAGTATAGATCGGGGCTGGACAGGACCGAACACTGAAGCTTTCTTT.